These T cell receptor beta chains were read from a single sample in a study of T-cell reconstitution after alpha-beta-depleted transplantation in children. Each CDR3 protein is one row after TCRdb ran MiXCR on the PCR reads. The sample has about 500,000 distinct CDR3 sequences; approximately 32% are singletons. The sequences come from PBMCs from the stem cell graft donor, collected from the stem cell graft. The source is a human donor who donated a stem cell graft to a child with aplastic anemia. The conserved cysteine and the conserved F or W are not part of the CDR3 here. Each record gives: CDR3 length, V gene, J gene, CDR3 protein.

>12|TRBV29-1|TRBJ2-2
SVVPVRGTGELF
>9|TRBV29-1|TRBJ2-7
SVTGAHEQY
>10|TRBV12-3/TRBV12-4|TRBJ1-5
ASSLGVQPQH
>12|TRBV12-3/TRBV12-4|TRBJ2-7
ASSSPPDPYEQY
>17|TRBV15|TRBJ2-3
ATSRDPGWTGGVPLGQY
>16|TRBV28|TRBJ2-3
ASSLVGAGGSDTDTQY
>11|TRBV7-2|TRBJ2-4
ASSYNGQHIQY
>13|TRBV6-2/TRBV6-3|TRBJ2-1
ASSPHERSYNEQF
>11|TRBV11-2|TRBJ2-1
ASSLGLAARRF
>11|TRBV7-2|TRBJ2-5
ASSSDLLETQY
>8|TRBV19|TRBJ1-2
AAGGGGYT
>10|TRBV4-2|TRBJ2-1
ASSQGSSSWF
>14|TRBV12-3/TRBV12-4|TRBJ1-2
ASSPSRTGEGYGYT
>12|TRBV10-3|TRBJ2-7
AIRGSGSIYEQY
>13|TRBV7-2|TRBJ1-4
ASSLQTGAGEKLF